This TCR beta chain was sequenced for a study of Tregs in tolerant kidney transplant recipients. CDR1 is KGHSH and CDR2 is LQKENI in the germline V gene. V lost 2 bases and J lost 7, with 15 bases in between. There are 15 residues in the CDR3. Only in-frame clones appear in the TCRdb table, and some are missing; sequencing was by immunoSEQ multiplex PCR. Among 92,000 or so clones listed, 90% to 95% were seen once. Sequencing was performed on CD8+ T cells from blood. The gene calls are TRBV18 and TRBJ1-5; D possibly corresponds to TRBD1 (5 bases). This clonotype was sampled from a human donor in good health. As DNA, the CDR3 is TGTGCCAGCTCACCATCGGCAGGGTATGACCAGCCCCAGCATTTT. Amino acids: CASSPSAGYDQPQHF.